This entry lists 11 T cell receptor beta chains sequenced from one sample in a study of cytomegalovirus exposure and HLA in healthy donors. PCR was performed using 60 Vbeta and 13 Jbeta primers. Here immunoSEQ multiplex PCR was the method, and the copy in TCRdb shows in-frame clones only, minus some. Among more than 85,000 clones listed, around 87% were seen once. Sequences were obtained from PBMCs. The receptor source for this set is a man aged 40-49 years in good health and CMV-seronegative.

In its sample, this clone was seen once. The CDR3 sequence is CASSSRTGPNTEAFF. DNA for the CDR3: TGCGCCAGCAGCTCAAGGACAGGGCCGAACACTGAAGCTTTCTTT. The chain employs TRBV5-1 and TRBJ1-1, with TRBD1 matching over 8 bases. Germline values: CDR1 SGHRS, CDR2 YFSETQ. The CDR3 spans 15 residues. Trimming removed 3 bases from V and 1 base from J; junction bases left unmatched: 5. The variable domain in full, completed from reference TRBV5-1 and TRBJ1-1, reads KAGVTQTPRYLIKTRGQQVTLSCSPISGHRSVSWYQQTPGQGLQFLFEYFSETQRNKGNFPGRFSGRQFSNSRSEMNVSTLELGDSALYLCASSSRTGPNTEAFFGQGTRLTVV.

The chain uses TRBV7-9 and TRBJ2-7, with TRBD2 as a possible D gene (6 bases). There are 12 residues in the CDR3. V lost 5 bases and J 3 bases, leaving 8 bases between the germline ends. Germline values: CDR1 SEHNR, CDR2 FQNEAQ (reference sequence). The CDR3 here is CASSVGLYEQYF. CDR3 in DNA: TGTGCCAGCAGCGTGGGACTCTACGAGCAGTACTTC.

The CDR3 region has the DNA TGTGCCAGCACTCTCGGACTTCGAGGGCCCCAGTACTTC. Its translation is CASTLGLRGPQYF. V is TRBV6-5 and J is TRBJ2-5; D may be TRBD2 (5 bases). The germline V and J ends were trimmed by 7 bases and 9 bases, with 18 bases remaining between them. This CDR3 is built from 13 residues. The germline gives CDR1 MNHEY, CDR2 SVGAGI.

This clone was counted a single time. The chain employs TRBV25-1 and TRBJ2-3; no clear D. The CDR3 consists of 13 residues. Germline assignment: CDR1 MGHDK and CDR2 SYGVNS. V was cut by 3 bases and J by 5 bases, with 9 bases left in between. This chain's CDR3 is CASSEELVDTQYF. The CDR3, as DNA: TGTGCCAGCAGTGAGGAGCTAGTAGATACGCAGTATTTT.

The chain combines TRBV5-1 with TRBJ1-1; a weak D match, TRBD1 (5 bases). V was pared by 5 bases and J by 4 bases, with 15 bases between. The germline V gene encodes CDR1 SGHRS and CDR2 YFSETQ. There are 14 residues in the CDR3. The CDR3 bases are TGCGCCAGCAGACTTGGTCCGGGGGGCACTGAAGCTTTCTTT. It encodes CASRLGPGGTEAFF.

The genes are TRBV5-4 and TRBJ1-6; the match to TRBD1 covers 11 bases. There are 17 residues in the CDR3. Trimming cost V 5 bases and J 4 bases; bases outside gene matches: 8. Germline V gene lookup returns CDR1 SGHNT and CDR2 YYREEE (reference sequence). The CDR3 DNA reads TGTGCCAGCAGTTCGGGACAGGGGGTGCGGTATAATTCACCCCTCCACTTT. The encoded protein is CASSSGQGVRYNSPLHF.

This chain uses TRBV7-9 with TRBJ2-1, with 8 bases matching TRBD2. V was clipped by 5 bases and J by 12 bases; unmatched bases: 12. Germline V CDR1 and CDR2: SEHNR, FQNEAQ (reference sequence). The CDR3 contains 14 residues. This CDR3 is CASSVSGTQGGQFF. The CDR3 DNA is TGTGCCAGCAGCGTTAGCGGGACCCAAGGGGGGCAGTTCTTC. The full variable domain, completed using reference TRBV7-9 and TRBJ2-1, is DTGVSQNPRHKITKRGQNVTFRCDPISEHNRLYWYRQTLGQGPEFLTYFQNEAQLEKSRLLSDRFSAERPKGSFSTLEIQRTEQGDSAMYLCASSVSGTQGGQFFGPGTRLTVL.

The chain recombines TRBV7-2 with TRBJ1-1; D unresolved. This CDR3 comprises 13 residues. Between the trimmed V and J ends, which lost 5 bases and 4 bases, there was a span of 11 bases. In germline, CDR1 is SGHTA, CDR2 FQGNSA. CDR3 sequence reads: CASSPGRGTEAFF. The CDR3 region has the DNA TGTGCCAGCAGCCCCGGACGGGGCACTGAAGCTTTCTTT. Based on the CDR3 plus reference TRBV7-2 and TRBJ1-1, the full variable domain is GAGVSQSPSNKVTEKGKDVELRCDPISGHTALYWYRQSLGQGLEFLIYFQGNSAPDKSGLPSDRFSAERTGGSVSTLTIQRTQQEDSAVYLCASSPGRGTEAFFGQGTRLTVV.

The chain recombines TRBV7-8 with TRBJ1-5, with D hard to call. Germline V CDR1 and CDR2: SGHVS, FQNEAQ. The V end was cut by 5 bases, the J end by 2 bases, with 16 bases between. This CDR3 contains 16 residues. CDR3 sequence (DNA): TGTGCCAGCAGCACTCGGGCGGGGATAGGCAATCAGCCCCAGCATTTT. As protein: CASSTRAGIGNQPQHF.

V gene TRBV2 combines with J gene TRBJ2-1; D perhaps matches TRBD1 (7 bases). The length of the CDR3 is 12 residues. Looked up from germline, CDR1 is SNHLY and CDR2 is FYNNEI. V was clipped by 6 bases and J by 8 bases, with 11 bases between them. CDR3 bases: TGTGCCAGCAGGCGGGACAGTTATGAGCAGTTCTTC. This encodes CASRRDSYEQFF.

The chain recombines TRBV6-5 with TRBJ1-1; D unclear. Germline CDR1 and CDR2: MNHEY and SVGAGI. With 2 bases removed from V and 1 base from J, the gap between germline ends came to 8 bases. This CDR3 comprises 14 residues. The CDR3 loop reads CASSYGPANTEAFF. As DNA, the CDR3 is TGTGCCAGCAGTTACGGGCCGGCGAACACTGAAGCTTTCTTT.